This is a list of T cell receptor beta chains from one sample in a study of blood T cell repertoires in COVID-19. Assay: immunoSEQ multiplex PCR; the TCRdb copy retains only in-frame clones and omits some. The table has 74,000 or so clones, 89% seen once. Sequencing was performed on peripheral blood. Source of these receptors: a man aged 45-60 years with active COVID-19. Each CDR3 is given with its conserved first and last residue. A D gene is named only where the DNA matches it firmly. Clone size is shown for a subset of rows, as once, few, many or a class of expanded clone.

clone size,D gene,V gene,J gene,CDR3 protein,CDR3 DNA
NA,TRBD1,TRBV2,TRBJ1-2,CASSVGDRVRYTF,TGTGCCAGCAGTGTGGGTGACAGGGTTCGCTACACCTTC
NA,NA,TRBV13,TRBJ2-7,CASSLRGRDYEQYF,TGTGCCAGCAGCTTACGAGGCAGGGACTACGAGCAGTACTTC
NA,TRBD2,TRBV18,TRBJ2-3,CASSQITGTSGGRTADTQYF,TGTGCCAGCTCACAGATAACCGGGACTAGCGGGGGAAGAACTGCAGATACGCAGTATTTT
once,NA,TRBV2,TRBJ1-5,CASSRGISNQPQHF,TGTGCCAGCTCTAGGGGCATCAGCAATCAGCCCCAGCATTTT
NA,TRBD1,TRBV18,TRBJ1-1,CASSPTTGEGAFF,TGTGCCAGCTCACCAACTACAGGGGAAGGGGCTTTCTTT
NA,NA,TRBV10-2,TRBJ2-5,CASSATRIESETQYF,TGCGCCAGCAGTGCTACTAGGATCGAGTCAGAGACCCAGTACTTC
NA,NA,TRBV4-3,TRBJ2-1,CASSPREDSYNEQFF,TGCGCCAGCAGCCCGAGGGAGGATTCCTACAATGAGCAGTTCTTC
NA,NA,TRBV6-2/TRBV6-3,TRBJ2-3,CASSTPQILDTQYF,TGTGCCAGCAGTACCCCTCAGATTTTGGATACGCAGTATTTT
NA,TRBD1,TRBV13,TRBJ2-2,CASSRGEPGQGDSTGELFF,TGTGCCAGCAGCAGGGGCGAACCGGGACAGGGGGATTCCACCGGGGAGCTGTTTTTT
NA,NA,TRBV6-2/TRBV6-3,TRBJ1-6,CASSYLRSSYNSPLHF,TGTGCCAGCAGTTACCTTCGGAGCTCCTATAATTCACCCCTCCACTTT
NA,TRBD1,TRBV20-1,TRBJ2-3,CSASKGQGAVDTQYF,TGCAGTGCTAGTAAGGGACAGGGGGCTGTAGATACGCAGTATTTT
NA,NA,TRBV25-1,TRBJ1-2,CASGGYGQESYGYTF,TGTGCCAGCGGGGGCTATGGTCAAGAGAGCTATGGCTACACCTTC
NA,TRBD1,TRBV25-1,TRBJ1-4,CASSERSTGGKLFF,TGTGCCAGCAGTGAAAGGTCGACAGGGGGAAAACTGTTTTTT
NA,TRBD2,TRBV7-2,TRBJ2-1,CASSLGMGFLRGNSNEQFF,TGTGCCAGCAGCTTAGGGATGGGGTTTTTGCGGGGGAACTCCAATGAGCAGTTCTTC
NA,TRBD2,TRBV5-1,TRBJ2-2,CASSLGAGGPTGELFF,TGCGCCAGCAGCTTAGGAGCGGGGGGCCCCACCGGGGAGCTGTTTTTT
NA,NA,TRBV6-5,TRBJ1-6,CASRKFSGDSPLHF,TGTGCCAGCAGAAAGTTCTCAGGGGATTCACCCCTCCACTTT
NA,TRBD1,TRBV7-8,TRBJ1-2,CASSLSEDRGGGYTF,TGTGCCAGCAGCTTATCCGAGGACAGGGGGGGTGGCTACACCTTC
NA,NA,TRBV18,TRBJ1-4,CASSPLGAELFF,TGTGCCAGCTCACCATTAGGGGCTGAACTGTTTTTT
NA,NA,TRBV6-2/TRBV6-3,TRBJ1-1,CASSSAVTEAFF,TGTGCCAGCAGCTCTGCGGTCACTGAAGCTTTCTTT
NA,NA,TRBV21-1,TRBJ2-7,CASSMHRGETYEQYF,TGTGCCAGCAGCATGCACAGGGGGGAAACCTACGAGCAGTACTTC
NA,NA,TRBV2,TRBJ1-1,CASSEEQGWANTEAFF,TGTGCCAGCAGTGAAGAACAGGGCTGGGCGAACACTGAAGCTTTCTTT
NA,TRBD1,TRBV10-1,TRBJ1-2,CASSATPGQGRGYTF,TGCGCCAGCAGTGCCACGCCGGGACAGGGGAGAGGCTACACCTTC
NA,NA,TRBV4-1,TRBJ2-1,CASSQDPGGLINEQFF,TGCGCCAGCAGCCAAGACCCGGGGGGCCTAATAAATGAGCAGTTCTTC
NA,NA,TRBV30,TRBJ2-5,CAWSVQEETQYF,TGTGCCTGGAGTGTACAGGAAGAGACCCAGTACTTC